This TCR beta chain was profiled in a study of Ad26.COV2.S vaccination and SARS-CoV-2 variants. This clone is a singleton in its sample. Generated by immunoSEQ multiplex PCR, the TCRdb table keeps only in-frame clones and is missing some. The data show about 440,000 clones, about nine tenths seen once. Treatment here: 15 to 20 received Ad26.COV2.S at low or high dose, single or two shots; 5 received placebo; per-sample allocation not given. Each sample was drawn 63 days after the first injection (of vaccine or placebo). The sequence derives from a person aged 18-65 years who received the Ad26.COV2.S COVID-19 vaccine or a placebo. The sample was peripheral blood, taken in a trial of Ad26.COV2.S vaccine versus placebo.

The CDR3 coding sequence is TGTGCCACCAGTGACCCCTCGGCGGACAATGAGCAGTTCTTC. Residues: CATSDPSADNEQFF. The chain has TRBV24-1 and TRBJ2-1, with D unclear. The CDR3 covers 14 residues. V lost 4 bases to trimming and J lost 5 bases, with 11 bases between them. Germline loops: CDR1 KGHDR, CDR2 SFDVKD.